The 20 T cell receptor beta chains below come from one sample, sequenced in a study of blood T cell repertoires in COVID-19. The data were produced by immunoSEQ multiplex PCR, yet TCRdb's version contains in-frame clones alone and is incomplete. The sample records roughly 68,000 clones, more than 80% being singletons. Sequenced material: PBMCs or T cells enriched from blood (not recorded which). These receptors all come from a woman aged 40 to 50 with acute COVID-19.

The rearrangement uses TRBV7-9 and TRBJ2-1, with 11 bases matching TRBD1. The CDR3 is made up of 14 amino acids. Germline V lookup: CDR1 SEHNR, CDR2 FQNEAQ (reference sequence). Trimming cost V 5 bases and J 8 bases; bases outside gene matches: 5. The chain's CDR3 is CASSRGQGEDEQFF. CDR3 nucleotide sequence: TGTGCCAGCAGCCGGGGACAGGGGGAAGATGAGCAGTTCTTC.

The CDR3 here is CASRGYEQYF. For the CDR3, the DNA is TGTGCCAGCCGAGGGTACGAGCAGTACTTC. V usage is TRBV6-5 and J usage is TRBJ2-7, with D perhaps TRBD2 (5 bases). This CDR3 is built from 10 residues. CDR1 and CDR2 (germline): MNHEY, SVGAGI. The germline V and J ends were trimmed by 8 bases and 4 bases, with 6 bases remaining between them.

The V and J genes are TRBV19 and TRBJ1-1; D unclear. Trimming left V 6 bases short and J 0 bases short, with 8 bases between. The CDR3 is 13 residues long. Germline lookup yields CDR1 LNHDA and CDR2 SQIVND (reference sequence). This chain's CDR3 is CASSIQVNTEAFF. The CDR3 coding sequence is TGTGCCAGTAGCATCCAGGTGAACACTGAAGCTTTCTTT.

This clone has more than one count but fewer than ten. This rearrangement joins TRBV7-9 to TRBJ2-7; the match to TRBD2 covers 7 bases. The V gene end was trimmed by 5 bases and the J gene end by 1 base; junction bases not matched to a gene: 5. Germline V lookup: CDR1 SEHNR, CDR2 FQNEAQ (reference sequence). This CDR3 is 14 amino acids long. The chain's CDR3 is CASSPWGGSYEQYF. The CDR3 coding sequence is TGTGCCAGCAGCCCCTGGGGAGGGTCCTACGAGCAGTACTTC.

This rearrangement joins TRBV4-2 to TRBJ2-3; TRBD2 agrees at 9 bases. Per the germline V gene, CDR1 is LGHNA and CDR2 is YNFKEQ. V shed 0 bases and J 2 bases; nucleotides not matched to a gene: 6. The CDR3 contains 17 residues. The CDR3 loop reads CASSQESGTSYTDTQYF. The DNA of the CDR3 is TGTGCCAGCAGCCAAGAATCGGGGACTAGCTACACAGATACGCAGTATTTT.

This clone was seen only once. The chain is built from TRBV5-6 and TRBJ1-1; D unclear. From germline, CDR1 is SGHDT and CDR2 YYEEEE. Between the trimmed V and J ends, which lost 2 bases and 1 base, there was a span of 12 bases. The CDR3 loop spans 15 amino acids. The CDR3 coding sequence is TGTGCCAGCAGCTTCGTAGGCGGAGGGAACACTGAAGCTTTCTTT. Its protein is CASSFVGGGNTEAFF.

The rearrangement links TRBV10-2 to TRBJ1-6; 8 bases map to TRBD1. The V gene end was trimmed by 6 bases and the J gene end by 7 bases; junction bases not matched to a gene: 14. The CDR3 covers 17 residues. CDR1 WSHSY and CDR2 SAAADI come from the germline V gene. CDR3 residues: CASSPPGTGSGNSPLHF. The CDR3 bases are TGCGCCAGCAGCCCCCCGGGGACAGGATCTGGAAATTCACCCCTCCACTTT.

The chain has TRBV18 and TRBJ1-4; TRBD1 agrees at 9 bases. The CDR3 loop spans 15 amino acids. The trim removed 3 bases at V and 8 bases at J, leaving 7 bases unmatched. In germline, CDR1 is KGHSH, CDR2 LQKENI. The CDR3 spells CASSPIQGAREKLFF. The CDR3 nucleotides are TGTGCCAGCTCACCTATACAGGGGGCCCGGGAAAAACTGTTTTTT.

The chain has TRBV5-1 and TRBJ1-3; possibly TRBD1 for D (5 bases). V was pared by 1 base and J by 7 bases, with 9 bases between. The CDR3 loop spans 13 amino acids. Germline V gene lookup returns CDR1 SGHRS and CDR2 YFSETQ. Written as DNA, the CDR3 is TGCGCCAGCAGCTTGAAGGGGAGGAACACCATATATTTT. It yields the protein CASSLKGRNTIYF.

The gene calls are TRBV25-1 and TRBJ1-2, with TRBD1 identical over 7 bases. This CDR3 is 14 amino acids long. The germline V gene has CDR1 MGHDK and CDR2 SYGVNS. The junction had 13 bases not matched to a gene; V was cut back by 8 bases and J by 7 bases. CDR3 bases: TGTGCCAGCTCTGCGACAGGGATTACTTCTGGCTACACCTTC. This codes for CASSATGITSGYTF.

The V and J genes are TRBV9 and TRBJ2-2; TRBD2 aligns across 15 bases. This CDR3 region has 16 residues. Unmatched junction bases numbered 3, after V lost 3 bases and J lost 6 bases. In germline, CDR1 is SGDLS, CDR2 YYNGEE. The CDR3 sequence: CASSAGLAGGAGELFF. DNA of the CDR3: TGTGCCAGCAGCGCTGGACTAGCGGGAGGGGCCGGGGAGCTGTTTTTT.

This rearrangement joins TRBV5-1 to TRBJ2-5; weak D call: TRBD1 (5 bases). The CDR3 consists of 15 residues. V was shortened by 0 bases and J by 1 base, with 10 bases between the two germline ends. Germline CDR1 is SGHRS and CDR2 is YFSETQ. Written as DNA, the CDR3 is TGCGCCAGCAGCTTGGCAGGGATCGGCCAAGAGACCCAGTACTTC. It encodes CASSLAGIGQETQYF.

The genes are TRBV4-2 and TRBJ2-1; tentatively, D is TRBD1 (6 bases). The V and J ends lost 0 bases and 6 bases respectively, with 15 bases between them. This CDR3 has 16 amino acids. Germline loops: CDR1 LGHNA, CDR2 YNFKEQ. The CDR3 DNA reads as TGTGCCAGCAGCCAAGATAAGGAACAGGGATTCAATGAGCAGTTCTTC. Translated: CASSQDKEQGFNEQFF.

The genes are TRBV2 and TRBJ1-2; the D is unclear. CDR1 and CDR2 (germline): SNHLY, FYNNEI. V shed 4 bases and J shed 0 bases, with 12 bases lying between them. The CDR3 covers 15 residues. CDR3 residues: CASSAYPGPNYGYTF. CDR3 DNA sequence: TGTGCCAGCAGTGCTTACCCCGGTCCTAACTATGGCTACACCTTC.

This rearrangement joins TRBV28 to TRBJ1-2, with 9 bases matching TRBD1. Germline V lookup: CDR1 MDHEN, CDR2 SYDVKM. The CDR3 has 13 amino acids. J gave up 5 bases and V 6 bases, and 4 bases lay outside the gene matches. The CDR3 region is CASREQGAYGYTF. CDR3 bases: TGTGCCAGCAGAGAACAGGGGGCATATGGCTACACCTTC.

The V call is TRBV6-1, the J call TRBJ1-1; 9 bases are a match to TRBD1. The CDR3 totals 16 residues. The J segment lost 4 bases and the V segment lost 3 bases, leaving 9 bases of the junction unmatched. Per the germline V gene, CDR1 is MNHNS and CDR2 is SASEGT. The CDR3 loop is CASSEGQGLGSTEAFF. The CDR3 nucleotides read TGTGCCAGCAGTGAGGGACAGGGCCTCGGGAGCACTGAAGCTTTCTTT.

This clone has just a few counts. The gene calls are TRBV28 and TRBJ1-1; D possibly corresponds to TRBD1 (6 bases). The CDR3 is 13 residues long. V lost 2 bases and J 5 bases, leaving 9 bases between the germline ends. Germline values: CDR1 MDHEN, CDR2 SYDVKM. The CDR3 spells CASSLGGPTEAFF. Here the CDR3 DNA reads TGTGCCAGCAGTTTAGGGGGCCCGACTGAAGCTTTCTTT.

The V and J genes are TRBV29-1 and TRBJ1-2; 7 nucleotides line up with TRBD1. The CDR3 loop spans 13 amino acids. V was clipped by 0 bases and J by 7 bases; unmatched bases: 5. Germline V gene sequence: CDR1 SQVTM, CDR2 ANQGSEA. The CDR3 nucleotides read TGCAGCGTTGAAGAGGCAGGGGGATCTGGCTACACCTTC. Its translation: CSVEEAGGSGYTF.

This clone was counted at least ten times. The J gene is TRBJ2-7, the V gene TRBV5-6, with TRBD1 matching over 9 bases. CDR1 and CDR2 from the germline V gene are SGHDT and YYEEEE. This CDR3 region has 15 residues. Trimming removed 0 bases from V and 1 base from J; junction bases left unmatched: 2. CDR3 DNA: TGTGCCAGCAGCTTGGGGGGACAGGGATCCTACGAGCAGTACTTC. Translated: CASSLGGQGSYEQYF.

This clone was counted once. This rearrangement joins TRBV18 to TRBJ2-7; TRBD2 matches at 10 bases. Germline trimming cut 2 bases from V and 6 bases from J; bases unmatched to any gene: 10. CDR1 is KGHSH, CDR2 LQKENI, per germline. The CDR3 has 16 amino acids. The CDR3 is CASSPSSGSGRAEQYF. The CDR3 bases are TGTGCCAGCTCACCAAGTTCGGGCAGCGGGAGGGCCGAGCAGTACTTC.